This entry features one T cell receptor beta chain sequence. No antigen is known for it. The sample holds no much larger clone one base away, and base qualities are not on file. The CDR3 goes from the cysteine to the phenylalanine over 13 residues. Only CDR3 DNA is held: 39 bases, read in frame from base 1. CDR1 and CDR2, per the germline V gene, are SGDLS and YYNGEE. The germline V and J ends show losses of 4 bases and 4 bases respectively, and no gene match explains 5 bases of the junction. Each collaborating institution followed its own protocols to collect whole blood in K2EDTA tubes. Collaborator samples were shipped for TCRbeta analysis as frozen whole blood, isolated PBMCs, or DNA extracted from either sample type. The data stem from a study of blood T cell repertoires in COVID-19 (dated by TCRdb to 2019 to 2021). Looking at the study overall: Samples from collaborators originated in the United States, Italy and Spain and spanned both the acute and convalescent phases of COVID-19. HLA class I and class II types, where available, came from metadata supplied by the sample provider rather than from assay-based typing. Deeply sampled blood TCRbeta repertoires from subjects exposed to, actively infected with, or recovered from COVID-19 were included in the dataset. The prospective study material was composed of cDNA or gDNA derived from T cells, B-cell-depleted T cells, or PBMCs. The repertoires were released in a freely available public database intended as a resource for research on the immune response to SARS-CoV-2. The sample metadata nearly always contained a de-identified subject ID, COVID-19 status, age in years and sex. The samples were drawn from two sources: the first 160 participants of the ongoing ImmuneRACE study, and fewer than 1,500 subjects contributed by 6 global collaborators. Study-level results and caveats: The amount of clinical and demographic metadata varied by source and participant and was provided uncurated.

TCRbeta CDR3 regions were amplified from genomic DNA using the immunoSEQ Assay, a bias-controlled multiplex PCR. From the authors' description of their analysis: Nucleated cell counts per sample were estimated from amplification of reference gene primers within the assay. To quantify the absolute abundance of each unique TCRbeta CDR3 rearrangement, sequence reads were collapsed and filtered. For each sample, productive Simpson clonality was calculated as the square root of Simpson's diversity index over productive rearrangements. This immuneACCESS table, as held by TCRdb, lists in-frame sequences with V and J called but not all clones. Of the missing ones, under half trace to an unresolved V gene in checked studies; the others have no known cause. Clone size and the V and J calls come from that table; the DNA yielded D and trimming. In this sample the table shows fewer than 60,000 clones, 65% to 80% of which occur a single time. Of the sample, roughly 27% is held by the ten largest clones.

This receptor was obtained from a man between 65 and 85 years old with acute or convalescent COVID-19. The sample taken for sequencing was peripheral blood. The chain links TRBV9 with TRBJ2-7, and 7 junction bases match TRBD1. The base sequence is TGTGCCAGCAGCCCCGGGACAGTTTACGAGCAGTACTTC. Its protein product is CASSPGTVYEQYF.